The source of this T cell receptor (beta chain) is a study of T cell repertoires in cytomegalovirus infection. About the research overall: Recently identified HLA-C-restricted CMV epitopes were used, and well-studied HLA-B-restricted CMV epitopes were used as well. From public TCR beta signatures came an indication of both CMV infection and matching HLA type.

Each CDR3 protein gets one entry after TCRdb re-called the reads with MiXCR. In the table there are some 900,000 distinct CDR3 sequences, roughly 33% of which are singletons. In its sample, this clonotype was seen many times. What it binds is not known. The clonotype comes from a human donor in good health (CMV status not recorded). Some clones in this sample may be carry-over from other donors' samples. The sample was cultured CD8+ T cells from PBMCs, taken from culture after CMV antigen stimulation.

The CDR3 loop is CASSYLAGVQETQYF. The DNA of the CDR3 is TGTGCCAGCAGTTATCTAGCGGGGGTCCAAGAGACCCAGTACTTC. The V call is TRBV6-6, the J call TRBJ2-5; TRBD2 aligns across 10 bases. The CDR3 totals 15 residues. Losses at the gene ends were 3 bases for V and 1 base for J; bases not matched to a gene: 2. Germline V lookup: CDR1 MNHNY, CDR2 SVGAGI (reference sequence).